These 29 T cell receptor beta chains share one sample of origin, sequenced in a study of Graves' ophthalmopathy and Graves' hyperthyroidism. RNA transcripts provided the template for amplifying TCR beta CDR3 regions. An opening RT-PCR round employed HTBI primers and preceded a second-round multiplex PCR. TCRdb reanalysed the multiplex PCR reads using MiXCR and keeps one entry per CDR3 protein. Found here are 580,000 or so distinct CDR3 sequences, about 35% of them singletons; the top ten hold roughly 4%. Input material: peripheral blood or thyroid tissue (not recorded which). The receptors stem from an adult man with Graves' hyperthyroidism.

This clonotype has more than one count but fewer than ten. The J gene is TRBJ1-2, the V gene TRBV6-5, with a weak D call TRBD1 (5 bases). The germline CDR1 and CDR2 sequences are MNHEY and SVGAGI. The CDR3 loop spans 14 amino acids. Deletions cut 7 bases from V and 0 bases from J, with 12 bases between. CDR3 DNA: TGTGCCAGCATCGGGACGGTAGCTAACTATGGCTACACCTTC. Translating it yields CASIGTVANYGYTF.

This clonotype was seen many times. The rearrangement joins TRBV29-1 to TRBJ2-5, with a tentative D call TRBD1 (5 bases). V was shortened by 5 bases and J by 1 base, with 8 bases between the two germline ends. CDR1 and CDR2 from the germline V gene are SQVTM and ANQGSEA. This CDR3 region has 12 residues. CDR3 loop: CSVLGAQETQYF. CDR3 sequence (DNA): TGCAGCGTTTTAGGGGCCCAAGAGACCCAGTACTTC.

The chain recombines TRBV7-2 with TRBJ2-3, with 12 bases lining up with TRBD2. Unmatched junction bases numbered 6, after V lost 5 bases and J lost 3 bases. The CDR3 contains 16 residues. Germline CDR1 is SGHTA and CDR2 is FQGNSA. The CDR3 DNA is TGTGCCAGCAGCCGCCTAGCGGGAGGGAAGACAGATACGCAGTATTTT. It translates to CASSRLAGGKTDTQYF.

CDR3 amino acids: CASSERFVGHEQYF. As DNA, the CDR3 is TGTGCCAGCAGTGAAAGGTTTGTCGGCCATGAGCAGTACTTC. The genes are TRBV2 and TRBJ2-5, with D uncertain. Germline loops: CDR1 SNHLY, CDR2 FYNNEI. Trimming left V 2 bases short and J 11 bases short, with 18 bases between. The CDR3 extends over 14 amino acids.

This clonotype has ten or more counts. CDR3 in DNA: TGTGCCAGCAGCCTCGGACCCCAGGGTTCACCCCTCCACTTT. This codes for CASSLGPQGSPLHF. The rearrangement uses TRBV12-3 or TRBV12-4 and TRBJ1-6; perhaps TRBD1 as D (5 bases). The CDR3 is made up of 14 amino acids. V shed 6 bases and J shed 9 bases, with 15 bases lying between them.

J is TRBJ2-5 and V is TRBV11-2; TRBD2 matches at 8 bases. CDR1 is SGHAT, CDR2 FQNNGV, per germline. This CDR3 region has 15 residues. Germline trimming cut 0 bases from V and 7 bases from J; bases unmatched to any gene: 7. CDR3 DNA: TGTGCCAGCAGCTTAGAACTAGCGGATCCAGGGACCCAGTACTTC. Protein product: CASSLELADPGTQYF.

The chain couples TRBV7-2 to TRBJ2-7; D gene ambiguous. The CDR3 has 11 amino acids. V was cut by 10 bases and J by 7 bases, with 14 bases left in between. Germline CDR1 SGHTA, CDR2 FQGNSA. The CDR3 sequence: CATSGVREQYF. The CDR3 bases are TGTGCCACCTCTGGGGTACGGGAGCAGTACTTC.

The sample holds a few counts of this clonotype. A read error may produce the germline difference seen at one junction end. V is TRBV5-1 and J is TRBJ1-1; D might be TRBD1 (5 bases). The germline CDR1 and CDR2 sequences are SGHRS and YFSETQ. This CDR3 has 14 residues. DNA for the CDR3: TGTGCCAGCTCACTCGCAGGGTGGGACACTGAAGCTTTCTTT. It translates to CASSLAGWDTEAFF.

On this clonotype itself: A much more abundant neighbour one base away suggests this may be a read error. J is TRBJ1-2 and V is TRBV19; D unclear. Germline assignment: CDR1 LNHDA and CDR2 SQIVND (reference sequence). Deletions cut 7 bases from V and 4 bases from J, with 25 bases between. The CDR3 covers 17 residues. Here the CDR3 DNA reads TGTGCCAGTACCCCTAGGGTGGGCAGCTCCGGCGTCTATGGCTACACCTTC. Its translation: CASTPRVGSSGVYGYTF.

In this sample, this clonotype turned up many times. V and J are TRBV29-1 and TRBJ2-5; 10 bases fit TRBD1. The germline V gene encodes CDR1 SQVTM and CDR2 ANQGSEA. CDR3 length equals 14 residues. Trimming at V came to 4 bases and at J to 3 bases, leaving 5 bases not matched to a gene. The CDR3 region is CSVGKGTGEETQYF. Here the CDR3 DNA reads TGCAGCGTTGGTAAAGGGACAGGGGAAGAGACCCAGTACTTC.

The rearrangement links TRBV7-2 to TRBJ2-4, with D possibly matching TRBD2 (6 bases). CDR3 length equals 13 residues. Germline loops: CDR1 SGHTA, CDR2 FQGNSA. The ends were cut back, 4 bases at V and 8 bases at J, with 12 bases in the middle. The CDR3 nucleotides are TGTGCCAGCAGCTACGGGGGATCAGACATTCAGTACTTC. Translation gives CASSYGGSDIQYF. The complete variable domain, with remaining parts taken from reference TRBV7-2 and TRBJ2-4, reads GAGVSQSPSNKVTEKGKDVELRCDPISGHTALYWYRQSLGQGLEFLIYFQGNSAPDKSGLPSDRFSAERTGGSVSTLTIQRTQQEDSAVYLCASSYGGSDIQYFGAGTRLSVL.

This clonotype has a count of ten or more. The V gene is TRBV7-2, the J gene TRBJ1-1; a possible D gene is TRBD1 (6 bases). CDR1 is SGHTA and CDR2 is FQGNSA in the germline V gene. The V end was cut by 1 base, the J end by 1 base, with 10 bases between. CDR3 length: 15 amino acids. The CDR3 bases are TGTGCCAGCAGCTTAGATGGACAGCCGAACACTGAAGCTTTCTTT. Translation gives CASSLDGQPNTEAFF. The whole variable domain, remainder taken from reference TRBV7-2 and TRBJ1-1, is GAGVSQSPSNKVTEKGKDVELRCDPISGHTALYWYRQSLGQGLEFLIYFQGNSAPDKSGLPSDRFSAERTGGSVSTLTIQRTQQEDSAVYLCASSLDGQPNTEAFFGQGTRLTVV.

The chain employs TRBV10-3 and TRBJ2-6, with D possibly TRBD2 on 6 matching bases. Matching the DNA end better, TRBJ2-5 makes the J call doubtful. Germline CDR1 and CDR2: ENHRY and SYGVKD. The CDR3 runs 15 residues. CDR3 sequence: CAISDLLGGKNIQYF. The DNA for the CDR3 is TGTGCCATCAGTGACCTGTTAGGCGGGAAAAACATCCAGTACTTC.

This clonotype was seen a few times. The chain recombines TRBV7-9 with TRBJ1-2, with no clear D. Germline CDR1 and CDR2: SEHNR and FQNEAQ (reference sequence). The CDR3 is 12 residues long. Trimming shortened V by 8 bases and J by 8 bases, and 15 bases separated the two germline ends. CDR3 DNA: TGTGCCAGCTCCCCCCAGACGGGAGGCTACACCTTC. It codes for CASSPQTGGYTF.

This clonotype was detected many times. The genes are TRBV20-1 and TRBJ1-6; D not resolved. This CDR3 region has 14 residues. Germline V lookup: CDR1 DFQATT, CDR2 SNEGSKA (reference sequence). V lost 6 bases and J 6 bases, leaving 15 bases between the germline ends. CDR3 nucleotides: TGCAGTGCATACGGACCCAGGCCTAATTCACCCCTCCACTTT. This sequence encodes CSAYGPRPNSPLHF.

The chain recombines TRBV29-1 with TRBJ2-1; TRBD2 agrees at 14 bases. Per the germline V gene, CDR1 is SQVTM and CDR2 is ANQGSEA. CDR3 length equals 19 residues. After removal of 1 base from V and 8 bases from J, the junction contained 16 bases not matched to a gene. This CDR3 reads CSVEVIRTSGRSGWDEQFF. The CDR3 nucleotides read TGCAGCGTTGAAGTAATCAGGACTAGCGGGAGGTCGGGGTGGGATGAGCAGTTCTTC.

The chain joins TRBV5-1 to TRBJ1-5; tentative D call: TRBD1 (5 bases). The CDR3 contains 15 residues. V lost 0 bases and J 4 bases, leaving 11 bases between the germline ends. Germline lookup yields CDR1 SGHRS and CDR2 YFSETQ. The CDR3 loop reads CASSLGDSPNQPQHF. The CDR3 DNA follows: TGCGCCAGCAGCTTGGGAGACAGTCCGAATCAGCCCCAGCATTTT.

The rearrangement uses TRBV20-1 and TRBJ2-3; D possibly matches TRBD1 or TRBD2 (5 bases each). The CDR3 spans 16 residues. V shed 5 bases and J shed 0 bases, with 18 bases lying between them. Germline V lookup: CDR1 DFQATT, CDR2 SNEGSKA (reference sequence). The CDR3 nucleotides are TGCAGTGCTCTCACGGGGCACGCTTATAGCACAGATACGCAGTATTTT. This gives the protein CSALTGHAYSTDTQYF.

This clonotype was counted ten times or more. The rearrangement uses TRBV20-1 and TRBJ1-6, with a weak D call TRBD1 (5 bases). Trimming shortened V by 0 bases and J by 6 bases, and 12 bases separated the two germline ends. The CDR3 length is 15 residues. Germline V gene data show CDR1 as DFQATT and CDR2 as SNEGSKA (reference sequence). The CDR3 loop reads CSARDRGGSNSPLHF. DNA for the CDR3: TGCAGTGCTAGAGATCGTGGGGGAAGTAATTCACCCCTCCACTTT.

The table lists this clonotype with a few counts. The chain uses TRBV28 and TRBJ1-2; TRBD1 is a possible D gene (5 bases). Germline CDR1 and CDR2: MDHEN and SYDVKM. The V gene lost 5 bases and the J gene lost 5 bases, with 18 bases spanning the gap. The CDR3 length is 15 residues. CDR3 protein: CASSPTGRWAYGYTF. CDR3 bases: TGTGCCAGCAGTCCTACAGGACGCTGGGCTTATGGCTACACCTTC.

The gene calls are TRBV10-1 and TRBJ1-1, with TRBD1 matching over 9 bases. Looked up from germline, CDR1 is WNHNN and CDR2 is SYGVQD (reference sequence). V lost 6 bases, J lost 4 bases, and 9 bases stayed unmatched. The CDR3 has 15 amino acids. CDR3 sequence: CASRDGTGIGTEAFF. The DNA of the CDR3 is TGCGCCAGCAGGGACGGGACAGGGATCGGCACTGAAGCTTTCTTT.

This clonotype showed up many times. The chain links TRBV20-1 to TRBJ1-2, with TRBD1 identical over 7 bases. The J segment lost 2 bases and the V segment lost 6 bases, leaving 12 bases of the junction unmatched. The CDR3 loop spans 15 amino acids. The V gene's germline CDR1 is DFQATT and CDR2 SNEGSKA (reference sequence). The DNA for the CDR3 is TGCAGTGCGGGGACAGCATACAGTTCCAACTATGGCTACACCTTC. Its translation: CSAGTAYSSNYGYTF.

The sample holds many counts of this clonotype. This sequence joins TRBV29-1 and TRBJ2-7; D may be TRBD1 (6 bases). The V end lost 6 bases, the J end lost 5 bases, and 14 bases lay between the germline ends. The CDR3 totals 12 residues. In germline, CDR1 is SQVTM, CDR2 ANQGSEA. This chain's CDR3 is CSVQGRTNEQYF. The CDR3 DNA reads as TGCAGCGTACAGGGTAGGACGAACGAGCAGTACTTC.

This clonotype was found many times. V is TRBV5-8 and J is TRBJ1-1; 9 nucleotides agree with TRBD1. Germline V gene data show CDR1 as SGHTS and CDR2 as YDEGEE. There are 16 residues in the CDR3. V lost 4 bases to trimming and J lost 1 base; unmatched junction nucleotides: 8. The CDR3 is CASSPTSGQGNTEAFF. The CDR3 region has the DNA TGTGCCAGCAGCCCAACTTCGGGACAGGGGAACACTGAAGCTTTCTTT.

This clonotype was seen many times. The J gene is TRBJ2-7, the V gene TRBV4-1; TRBD2 agrees at 13 bases. Trimming took 3 bases from V and 7 from J; bases not matched to a gene: 3. This CDR3 region has 14 residues. Germline CDR1 MGHRA, CDR2 YSYEKL. CDR3 DNA: TGCGCCAGCAGCCAGGGACTAGCGGGACAAGAGCAGTACTTC. Protein: CASSQGLAGQEQYF.

This clonotype was counted ten times or more. The chain carries TRBV5-1 and TRBJ1-1; TRBD1 might be the D (5 bases). The V and J ends lost 2 bases and 3 bases respectively, with 8 bases between them. The germline V gene encodes CDR1 SGHRS and CDR2 YFSETQ. The CDR3 spans 13 residues. The CDR3 reads CASSLQEYTEAFF. The CDR3 nucleotides read TGCGCCAGCAGCTTACAGGAGTACACTGAAGCTTTCTTT.

There are a few counts of this clonotype. V usage is TRBV20-1 and J usage is TRBJ1-2, with D unresolved. CDR3 length: 14 residues. CDR1 and CDR2 from the germline V gene are DFQATT and SNEGSKA (reference sequence). Trimming pared 1 base from V and 4 bases from J, leaving 13 bases between. The chain's CDR3 is CSARVPASLYGYTF. CDR3 nucleotides: TGCAGTGCTAGAGTCCCGGCATCCCTCTATGGCTACACCTTC.

This clonotype was detected ten times or more. The V gene is TRBV29-1, the J gene TRBJ1-1, with unresolved D. CDR3 length: 11 residues. From germline, CDR1 is SQVTM and CDR2 ANQGSEA. Trimming pared 3 bases from V and 5 bases from J, leaving 7 bases between. CDR3 amino acids: CSVDGVTEAFF. In nucleotides, the CDR3 is TGCAGCGTTGATGGGGTAACTGAAGCTTTCTTT.

This clonotype was counted a few times. V usage is TRBV20-1 and J usage is TRBJ1-2; TRBD1 is a possible D gene (6 bases). The CDR3 is 14 residues long. V dropped 5 bases and J dropped 8 bases, with 21 bases sitting between them. Per germline, CDR1 DFQATT and CDR2 SNEGSKA (reference sequence). The CDR3, as DNA: TGCAGTGCTCCCCTTTTGCAGGGGCGGTGGGGCTACACCTTC. Encoded protein: CSAPLLQGRWGYTF.